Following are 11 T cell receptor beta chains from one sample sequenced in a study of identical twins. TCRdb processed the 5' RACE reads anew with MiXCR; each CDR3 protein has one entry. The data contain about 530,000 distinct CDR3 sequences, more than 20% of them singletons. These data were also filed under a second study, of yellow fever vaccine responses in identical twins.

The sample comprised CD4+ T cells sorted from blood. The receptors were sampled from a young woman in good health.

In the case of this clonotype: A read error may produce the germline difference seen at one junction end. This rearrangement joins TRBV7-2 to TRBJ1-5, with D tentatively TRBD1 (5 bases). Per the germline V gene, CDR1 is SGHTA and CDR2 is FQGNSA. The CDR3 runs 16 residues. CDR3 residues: CASNLREGPGRQPQHF. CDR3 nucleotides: TGTGCCAGCAACTTAAGGGAGGGACCCGGACGTCAGCCCCAGCATTTT.

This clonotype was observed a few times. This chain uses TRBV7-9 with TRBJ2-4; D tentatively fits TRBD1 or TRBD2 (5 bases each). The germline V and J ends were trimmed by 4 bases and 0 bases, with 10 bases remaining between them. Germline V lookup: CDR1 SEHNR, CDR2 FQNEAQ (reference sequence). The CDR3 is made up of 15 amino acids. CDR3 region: CASSYGTAAKNIQYF. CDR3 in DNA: TGTGCCAGCAGCTACGGGACCGCAGCCAAAAACATTCAGTACTTC.

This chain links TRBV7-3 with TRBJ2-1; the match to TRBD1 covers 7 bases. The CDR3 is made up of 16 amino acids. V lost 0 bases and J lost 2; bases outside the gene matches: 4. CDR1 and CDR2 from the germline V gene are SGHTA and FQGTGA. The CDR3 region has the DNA TGTGCCAGCAGCTTAACCGGGACAGAAGCCTACAATGAGCAGTTCTTC. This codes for CASSLTGTEAYNEQFF.

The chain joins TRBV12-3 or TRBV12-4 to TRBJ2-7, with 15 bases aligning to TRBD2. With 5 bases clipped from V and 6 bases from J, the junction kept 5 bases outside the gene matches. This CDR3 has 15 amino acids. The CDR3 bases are TGTGCCAGCAGTCCGAGGACTAGCGGGAGGGTCGAGCAGTACTTC. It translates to CASSPRTSGRVEQYF.

CDR3 DNA: TGTGCCAGCAGTTTAGCCCCCATGATGACAGATACGCAGTATTTT. Encoded protein: CASSLAPMMTDTQYF. The chain carries TRBV12-3 or TRBV12-4 and TRBJ2-3; D remains ambiguous. The CDR3 consists of 15 residues. Trimming left V 0 bases short and J 3 bases short, with 10 bases between.

CDR3 DNA sequence: TGCAGTGCTAGATTTAAGGCATCCAAGTTTACCTACGAGCAGTACGTC. It yields the protein CSARFKASKFTYEQYV. The rearrangement links TRBV20-1 to TRBJ2-7; D remains unclear. The germline V gene encodes CDR1 DFQATT and CDR2 SNEGSKA (reference sequence). The V end lost 2 bases, the J end lost 2 bases, and 19 bases lay between the germline ends. The CDR3 totals 16 residues.

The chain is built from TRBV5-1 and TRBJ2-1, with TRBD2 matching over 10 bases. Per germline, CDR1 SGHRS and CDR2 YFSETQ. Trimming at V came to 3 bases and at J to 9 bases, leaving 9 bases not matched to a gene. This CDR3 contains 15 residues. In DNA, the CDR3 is TGCGCCAGCAGCTCCGGACTAGCGGTACTAGGTGAGCAGTTCTTC. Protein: CASSSGLAVLGEQFF.

This chain's CDR3 is CASSKGTKLFF. Written as DNA, the CDR3 is TGTGCCAGCAGTAAAGGCACAAAACTGTTTTTT. This chain uses TRBV6-5 with TRBJ1-4; D gene ambiguous. Per germline, CDR1 MNHEY and CDR2 SVGAGI. V was cut by 5 bases and J by 10 bases, with 8 bases left in between. This CDR3 region has 11 residues.

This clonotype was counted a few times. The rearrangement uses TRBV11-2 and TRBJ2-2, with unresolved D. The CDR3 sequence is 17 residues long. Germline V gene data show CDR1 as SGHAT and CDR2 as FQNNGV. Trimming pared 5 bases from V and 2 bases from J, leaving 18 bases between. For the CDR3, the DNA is TGTGCCAGCAGCGTTAGATGGAGAAGAACTAACACCGGGGAGCTGTTTTTT. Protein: CASSVRWRRTNTGELFF.

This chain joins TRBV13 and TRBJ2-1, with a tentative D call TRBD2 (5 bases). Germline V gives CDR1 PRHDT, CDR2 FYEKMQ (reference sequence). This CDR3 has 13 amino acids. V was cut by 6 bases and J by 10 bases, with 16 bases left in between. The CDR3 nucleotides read TGTGCCAGCAGACTTCTTTCGGGGAGAGAGCAGTTCTTC. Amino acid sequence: CASRLLSGREQFF.

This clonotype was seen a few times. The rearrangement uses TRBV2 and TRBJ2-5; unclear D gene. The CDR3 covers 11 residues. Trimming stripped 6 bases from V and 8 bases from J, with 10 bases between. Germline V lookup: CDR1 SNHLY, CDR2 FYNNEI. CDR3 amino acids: CASRSLETQYF. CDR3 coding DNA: TGTGCCAGCAGGTCCCTCGAAACCCAGTACTTC.